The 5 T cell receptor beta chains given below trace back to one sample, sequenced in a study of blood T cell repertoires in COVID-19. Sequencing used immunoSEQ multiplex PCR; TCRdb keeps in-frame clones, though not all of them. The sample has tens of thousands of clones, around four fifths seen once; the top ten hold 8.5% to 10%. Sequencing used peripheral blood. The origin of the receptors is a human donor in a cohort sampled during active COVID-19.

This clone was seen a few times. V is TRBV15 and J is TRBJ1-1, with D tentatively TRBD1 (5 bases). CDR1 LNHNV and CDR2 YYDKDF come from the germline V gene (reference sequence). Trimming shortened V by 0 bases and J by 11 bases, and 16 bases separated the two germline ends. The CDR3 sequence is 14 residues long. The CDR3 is CATSRDRGLERAFF. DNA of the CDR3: TGTGCCACCAGCAGAGATCGGGGGTTAGAGCGGGCTTTCTTT. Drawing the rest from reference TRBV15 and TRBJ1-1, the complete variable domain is DAMVIQNPRYQVTQFGKPVTLSCSQTLNHNVMYWYQQKSSQAPKLLFHYYDKDFNNEADTPDNFQSRRPNTSFCFLDIRSPGLGDTAMYLCATSRDRGLERAFFGQGTRLTVV.

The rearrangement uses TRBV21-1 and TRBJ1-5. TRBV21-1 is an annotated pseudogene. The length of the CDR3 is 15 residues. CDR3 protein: CASSYHRDSGLVQHF. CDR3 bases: TGTGCCAGCAGCTATCACCGGGATTCCGGCTTGGTCCAGCATTTT.

This CDR3 reads CASRPDGNYGYTF. DNA of the CDR3: TGCGCCAGCAGACCCGACGGGAACTATGGCTACACCTTC. The rearrangement joins TRBV5-1 to TRBJ1-2; D remains ambiguous. Looked up from germline, CDR1 is SGHRS and CDR2 is YFSETQ. V lost 5 bases to trimming and J lost 2 bases, with 10 bases between them. The CDR3 is 13 amino acids.

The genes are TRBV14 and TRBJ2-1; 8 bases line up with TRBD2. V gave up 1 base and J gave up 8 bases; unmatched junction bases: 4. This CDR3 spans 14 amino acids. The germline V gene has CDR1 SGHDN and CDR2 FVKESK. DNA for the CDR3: TGTGCCAGCAGCCAAGCGGGGGGGGGCGATGAGCAGTTCTTC. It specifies CASSQAGGGDEQFF.

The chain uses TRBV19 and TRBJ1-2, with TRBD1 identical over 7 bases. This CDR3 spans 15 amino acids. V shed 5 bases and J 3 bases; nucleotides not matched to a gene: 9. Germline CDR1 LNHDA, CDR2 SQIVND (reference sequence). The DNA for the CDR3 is TGTGCCAGTAGTCCGCACCGACAGGGCCACTATGGCTACACCTTC. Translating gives CASSPHRQGHYGYTF.